Listed here are 17 T cell receptor beta chains from one sample, sequenced in a study of follicular helper T cells after annual influenza vaccination. Data came from immunoSEQ multiplex PCR; TCRdb stores just in-frame clones and leaves some out. The table has approximately 2,100 clones, about four fifths seen once. Regarding time point: 2015-2016 season, pre-vaccination. This specimen consisted of CXCR5+ CD38+ circulating T follicular helper cells from blood, obtained on the day of influenza vaccination. The sample's subset: circulating Tfh, non-naive CD4+CXCR5+PD-1+ (ICOS+CD38+ or ICOS-CD38-). The receptors shown here come from an adult who received the influenza vaccine.

This clone has only a few counts. The J gene is TRBJ1-2, the V gene TRBV28; D is unclear. V lost 4 bases and J 4 bases, leaving 19 bases between the germline ends. Germline lookup yields CDR1 MDHEN and CDR2 SYDVKM. The CDR3 runs to 16 residues. Here the CDR3 DNA reads TGTGCCAGCAGTTCCGGCCGAGGGAGCTTTACCTATGGCTACACCTTC. The encoded protein is CASSSGRGSFTYGYTF.

The rearrangement uses TRBV10-3 and TRBJ2-1; 15 positions match TRBD2. CDR3 length: 19 amino acids. Germline V gene lookup returns CDR1 ENHRY and CDR2 SYGVKD. V was clipped by 4 bases and J by 2 bases; unmatched bases: 9. The CDR3 reads CAISALGTSGRSAYNEQFF. The CDR3 coding sequence is TGTGCCATCAGTGCCTTGGGGACTAGCGGGAGGTCAGCCTACAATGAGCAGTTCTTC.

J is TRBJ2-5 and V is TRBV7-8; 9 bases are a match to TRBD1. The CDR3 sequence is 13 residues long. Germline V gives CDR1 SGHVS, CDR2 FQNEAQ. V was clipped by 5 bases and J by 7 bases; unmatched bases: 5. The CDR3 DNA reads TGTGCCAGCAGCGAGACAGGGGGTCGGACCCAGTACTTC. It yields the protein CASSETGGRTQYF.

This sequence joins TRBV7-2 and TRBJ2-2; the D is unclear. The CDR3 is 15 amino acids. Germline V gives CDR1 SGHTA, CDR2 FQGNSA. V shed 4 bases and J shed 4 bases, with 13 bases lying between them. In nucleotides, the CDR3 is TGTGCCAGCAGCTCCCGGACCCAGTCCACCGGGGAGCTGTTTTTT. Its protein is CASSSRTQSTGELFF.

The chain has TRBV9 and TRBJ2-7, with 11 bases aligning to TRBD2. The germline V gene encodes CDR1 SGDLS and CDR2 YYNGEE. Germline trimming cut 0 bases from V and 6 bases from J; bases unmatched to any gene: 2. There are 14 residues in the CDR3. The CDR3 is CASSVGLAGREQYF. CDR3 in DNA: TGTGCCAGCAGCGTAGGACTAGCGGGGCGCGAGCAGTACTTC. The entire variable domain, with the rest obtained from reference TRBV9 and TRBJ2-7, is as follows: DSGVTQTPKHLITATGQRVTLRCSPRSGDLSVYWYQQSLDQGLQFLIQYYNGEERAKGNILERFSAQQFPDLHSELNLSSLELGDSALYFCASSVGLAGREQYFGPGTRLTVT.

The CDR3 is CASSSTLSGTGIQPQHF. Written as DNA, the CDR3 is TGTGCCAGCAGCTCTACTCTCTCCGGGACAGGGATTCAGCCCCAGCATTTT. The genes are TRBV11-2 and TRBJ1-5; 9 bases are shared with TRBD1. There are 17 residues in the CDR3. The V and J ends lost 4 bases and 6 bases, in that order; junction bases with no gene match: 13. CDR1 and CDR2 from the germline V gene are SGHAT and FQNNGV. The variable domain in full, with the rest retrieved from reference TRBV11-2 and TRBJ1-5, is EAGVAQSPRYKIIEKRQSVAFWCNPISGHATLYWYQQILGQGPKLLIQFQNNGVVDDSQLPKDRFSAERLKGVDSTLKIQPAKLEDSAVYLCASSSTLSGTGIQPQHFGDGTRLSIL.

By proportion, this clone is large. The V and J genes are TRBV28 and TRBJ1-6, with no clear D. Germline V gene sequence: CDR1 MDHEN, CDR2 SYDVKM. The CDR3 spans 15 residues. Trimming shortened V by 5 bases and J by 0 bases, and 8 bases separated the two germline ends. This CDR3 is CASSPANSYNSPLHF. The CDR3 region has the DNA TGTGCCAGCAGTCCGGCGAACTCCTATAATTCACCCCTCCACTTT.

This clone was observed once. The J gene is TRBJ1-1, the V gene TRBV5-1; D is perhaps TRBD1 (5 bases). The CDR3 is made up of 13 amino acids. Germline V gene data show CDR1 as SGHRS and CDR2 as YFSETQ. Trimming stripped 4 bases from V and 1 base from J, with 8 bases between. CDR3 sequence (DNA): TGCGCCAGCAGCCAGACAGCGAACACTGAAGCTTTCTTT. This sequence encodes CASSQTANTEAFF.

CDR3 loop: CASSPLAVVPEAFF. CDR3 DNA: TGTGCCAGCAGCCCCCTTGCGGTAGTCCCTGAAGCTTTCTTT. The gene calls are TRBV7-9 and TRBJ1-1; no definite D call. The V gene's germline CDR1 is SEHNR and CDR2 FQNEAQ (reference sequence). CDR3 size: 14 residues. V was pared by 5 bases and J by 6 bases, with 16 bases between.

V usage is TRBV5-1 and J usage is TRBJ2-7, with D tentatively TRBD2 (6 bases). The CDR3 contains 14 residues. The V gene's germline CDR1 is SGHRS and CDR2 YFSETQ. V lost 0 bases, J lost 7 bases, and 14 bases lay in between. In DNA form, the CDR3 reads TGCGCCAGCAGCTTGGAAGGGTCAGGGAGGGAGCAGTACTTC. This codes for CASSLEGSGREQYF. The full variable domain, completed using reference TRBV5-1 and TRBJ2-7, is KAGVTQTPRYLIKTRGQQVTLSCSPISGHRSVSWYQQTPGQGLQFLFEYFSETQRNKGNFPGRFSGRQFSNSRSEMNVSTLELGDSALYLCASSLEGSGREQYFGPGTRLTVT.

Comment on this clone: The same CDR3 also results from other DNA sequences found in this sample. The chain couples TRBV6-6 to TRBJ2-3; the match to TRBD2 covers 12 bases. V trimming: 6 bases; J trimming: 4 bases; junction bases outside the gene matches: 8. CDR1 is MNHNY, CDR2 SVGAGI, per germline (reference sequence). This CDR3 has 16 amino acids. As DNA, the CDR3 is TGTGCCAGCAGAAGGGGGGCTAGCGGGGGGGCAGATACGCAGTATTTT. Translated: CASRRGASGGADTQYF.

This clone has just one count. This rearrangement joins TRBV7-2 to TRBJ2-1; D might be TRBD1 or TRBD2, each matching 5 bases. With 5 bases removed from V and 6 bases from J, the gap between germline ends came to 14 bases. The CDR3 consists of 14 residues. Per germline, CDR1 SGHTA and CDR2 FQGNSA. The CDR3 DNA is TGTGCCAGCAGCCCCGGGACCCTACTCAATGAGCAGTTCTTC. This translates into CASSPGTLLNEQFF.

The chain recombines TRBV28 with TRBJ2-3, with 8 bases that match TRBD1. The germline gives CDR1 MDHEN, CDR2 SYDVKM. This CDR3 has 15 amino acids. The trim removed 2 bases at V and 5 bases at J, leaving 6 bases unmatched. The CDR3 DNA sequence: TGTGCCAGCAGTTTAGGCGGACAGGGCCAAGATACGCAGTATTTT. Its protein is CASSLGGQGQDTQYF.

This clone was recorded a few times. The rearrangement uses TRBV18 and TRBJ1-2; D gene unclear. The germline V gene has CDR1 KGHSH and CDR2 LQKENI. Trimming removed 3 bases from V and 8 bases from J, with 13 bases in between. The CDR3 consists of 13 residues. CDR3 sequence (DNA): TGTGCCAGCTCACCCACCGGGTTAACGGGCTACACCTTC. Protein: CASSPTGLTGYTF.

This clone was seen more than once but under ten times. The V gene is TRBV6-5, the J gene TRBJ1-1; a possible D gene is TRBD1 (6 bases). V gave up 5 bases and J gave up 6 bases, with 13 bases separating them. The CDR3 consists of 13 residues. Germline CDR1 MNHEY, CDR2 SVGAGI. DNA for the CDR3: TGTGCCAGCAGTCCAGGGGCGGTCCCTGAAGCTTTCTTT. Translating gives CASSPGAVPEAFF.

This clone was detected only a few times. This chain links TRBV10-1 with TRBJ2-7, with a weak D call TRBD2 (6 bases). Deletions cut 0 bases from V and 5 bases from J, with 17 bases between. CDR1 is WNHNN and CDR2 is SYGVQD in the germline V gene (reference sequence). CDR3 length equals 16 residues. The CDR3 spells CASSESPRFRGNEQYF. CDR3 in DNA: TGCGCCAGCAGTGAGTCCCCCCGCTTCCGCGGGAACGAGCAGTACTTC.

This chain connects TRBV7-9 to TRBJ1-1; TRBD1 agrees at 12 bases. Unmatched junction bases numbered 7, after V lost 2 bases and J lost 6 bases. Germline V gene lookup returns CDR1 SEHNR and CDR2 FQNEAQ (reference sequence). CDR3 size: 16 residues. CDR3 nucleotides: TGTGCCAGCAGCTTAAGTTCCGGGACAGGGGGCTCTGAAGCTTTCTTT. Translating it yields CASSLSSGTGGSEAFF.